The sequence of this T cell receptor beta chain was determined in a study of cytomegalovirus exposure and HLA in healthy donors. Whole-study findings and limits: The classifier was said to identify cytomegalovirus status with high specificity and sensitivity.

PCR amplification relied on 60 Vbeta primers (plus 13 Jbeta primers). Using immunoSEQ multiplex PCR, the repertoire was profiled, and TCRdb retains in-frame clones only, with some absent. This sample has about 160,000 clones, with roughly four fifths found just once. A word on this clone: The target antigen is unknown.

Germline CDR1 and CDR2: SGHAT and FQDESV (reference sequence). CDR3 length: 14 residues. Trimming stripped 5 bases from V and 7 bases from J, with 18 bases between. The sequenced sample was PBMCs. This chain joins TRBV11-1 and TRBJ2-7; tentative D call: TRBD2 (5 bases). This sequence originates from a man aged 50 to 60 in good health and CMV-seropositive. The CDR3 DNA sequence: TGTGCCAGCAGCCTACAGCCTGGAACTAGGGAGCAGTACTTC. Translating it yields CASSLQPGTREQYF.